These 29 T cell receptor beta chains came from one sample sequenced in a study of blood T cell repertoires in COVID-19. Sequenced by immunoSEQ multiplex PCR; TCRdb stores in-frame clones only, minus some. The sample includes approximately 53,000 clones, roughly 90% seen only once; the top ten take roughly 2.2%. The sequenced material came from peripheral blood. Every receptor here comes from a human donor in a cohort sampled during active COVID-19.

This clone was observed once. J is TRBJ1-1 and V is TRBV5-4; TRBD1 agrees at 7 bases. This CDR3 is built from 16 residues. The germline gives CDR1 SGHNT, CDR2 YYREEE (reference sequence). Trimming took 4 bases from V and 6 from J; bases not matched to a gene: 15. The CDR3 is CASSPGQTFSGAEAFF. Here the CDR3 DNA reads TGTGCCAGCAGCCCGGGACAGACATTTTCGGGGGCTGAAGCTTTCTTT. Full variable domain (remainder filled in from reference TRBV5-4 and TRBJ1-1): ETGVTQSPTHLIKTRGQQVTLRCSSQSGHNTVSWYQQALGQGPQFIFQYYREEENGRGNFPPRFSGLQFPNYSSELNVNALELDDSALYLCASSPGQTFSGAEAFFGQGTRLTVV.

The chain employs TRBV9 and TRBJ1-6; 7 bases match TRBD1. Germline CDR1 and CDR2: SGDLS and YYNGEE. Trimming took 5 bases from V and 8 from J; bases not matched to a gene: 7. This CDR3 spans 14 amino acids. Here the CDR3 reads CASRRDSWDSPLHF. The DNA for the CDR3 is TGTGCCAGCAGGAGGGACAGTTGGGATTCACCCCTCCACTTT.

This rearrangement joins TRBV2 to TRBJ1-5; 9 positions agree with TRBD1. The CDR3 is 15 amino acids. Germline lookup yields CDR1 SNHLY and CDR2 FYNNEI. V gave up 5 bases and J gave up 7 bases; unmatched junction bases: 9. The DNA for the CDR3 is TGTGCCAGCAGTCCAACAGGGGGCTCACGGCAGCCCCAGCATTTT. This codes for CASSPTGGSRQPQHF.

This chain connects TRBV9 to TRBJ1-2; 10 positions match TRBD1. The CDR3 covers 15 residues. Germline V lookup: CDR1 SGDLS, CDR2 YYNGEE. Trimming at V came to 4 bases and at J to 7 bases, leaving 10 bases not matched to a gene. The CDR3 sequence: CASSSGTGEFGGYTF. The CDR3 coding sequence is TGTGCCAGCAGCTCCGGGACAGGGGAATTCGGTGGCTACACCTTC.

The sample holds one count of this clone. DNA for the CDR3: TGTGCCAGCTCACGAGGACTAGCGGGAGCTGAAGATACGCAGTATTTT. Protein sequence: CASSRGLAGAEDTQYF. The chain recombines TRBV18 with TRBJ2-3, with TRBD2 identical over 13 bases. CDR1 KGHSH and CDR2 LQKENI come from the germline V gene. Trimming at V came to 4 bases and at J to 5 bases, leaving 6 bases not matched to a gene. The CDR3 runs to 16 residues.

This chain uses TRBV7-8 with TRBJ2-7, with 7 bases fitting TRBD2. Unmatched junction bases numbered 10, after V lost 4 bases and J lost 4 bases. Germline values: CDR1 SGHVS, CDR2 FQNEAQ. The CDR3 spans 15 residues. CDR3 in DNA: TGTGCCAGCAGCTCGCGGGGCGGGAGCGGGTACGAGCAGTACTTC. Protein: CASSSRGGSGYEQYF.

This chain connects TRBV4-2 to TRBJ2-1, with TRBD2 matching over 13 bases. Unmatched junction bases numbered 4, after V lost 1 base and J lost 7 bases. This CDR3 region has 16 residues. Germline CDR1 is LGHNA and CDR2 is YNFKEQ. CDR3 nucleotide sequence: TGTGCCAGCAGCCAAGTGACTAGCGGGAGGCAGAATGAGCAGTTCTTC. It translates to CASSQVTSGRQNEQFF.

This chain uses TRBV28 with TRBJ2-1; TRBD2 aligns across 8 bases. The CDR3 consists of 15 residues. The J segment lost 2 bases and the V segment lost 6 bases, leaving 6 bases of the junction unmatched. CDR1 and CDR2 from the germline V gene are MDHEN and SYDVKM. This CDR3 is CASSTAGETYNEQFF. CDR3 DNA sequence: TGTGCCAGCAGCACAGCGGGGGAAACCTACAATGAGCAGTTCTTC.

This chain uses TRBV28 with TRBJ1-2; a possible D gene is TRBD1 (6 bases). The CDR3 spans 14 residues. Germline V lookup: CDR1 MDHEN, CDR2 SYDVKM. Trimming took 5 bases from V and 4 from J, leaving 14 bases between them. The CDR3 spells CASSPSRGTYGYTF. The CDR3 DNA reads TGTGCCAGCAGTCCCTCCAGGGGCACCTATGGCTACACCTTC.

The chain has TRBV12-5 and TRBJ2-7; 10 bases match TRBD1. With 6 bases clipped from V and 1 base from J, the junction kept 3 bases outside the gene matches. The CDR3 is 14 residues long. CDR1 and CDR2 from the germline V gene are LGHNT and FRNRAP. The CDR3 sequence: CASGWTGGSYEQYF. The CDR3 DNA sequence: TGTGCTAGTGGCTGGACAGGGGGGTCCTACGAGCAGTACTTC.

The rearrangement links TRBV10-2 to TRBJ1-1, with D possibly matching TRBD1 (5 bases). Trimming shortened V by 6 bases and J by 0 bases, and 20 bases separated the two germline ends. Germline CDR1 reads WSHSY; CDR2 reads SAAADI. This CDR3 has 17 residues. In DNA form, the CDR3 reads TGCGCCAGCAGGGGGATGTTGGCAGGGCAGGTGAACACTGAAGCTTTCTTT. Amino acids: CASRGMLAGQVNTEAFF.

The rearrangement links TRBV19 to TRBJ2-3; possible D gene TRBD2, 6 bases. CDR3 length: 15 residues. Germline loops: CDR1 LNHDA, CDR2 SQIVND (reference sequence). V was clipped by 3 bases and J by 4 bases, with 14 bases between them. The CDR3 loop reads CASSIAGPRADTQYF. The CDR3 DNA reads TGTGCCAGTAGTATCGCGGGGCCTCGGGCAGATACGCAGTATTTT. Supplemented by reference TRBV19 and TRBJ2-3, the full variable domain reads DGGITQSPKYLFRKEGQNVTLSCEQNLNHDAMYWYRQDPGQGLRLIYYSQIVNDFQKGDIAEGYSVSREKKESFPLTVTSAQKNPTAFYLCASSIAGPRADTQYFGPGTRLTVL.

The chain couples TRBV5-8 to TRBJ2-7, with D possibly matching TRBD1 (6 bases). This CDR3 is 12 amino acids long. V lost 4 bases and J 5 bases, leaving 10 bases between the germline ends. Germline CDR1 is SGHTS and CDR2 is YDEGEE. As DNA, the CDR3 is TGTGCCAGCAGCCGGGACAACCACGAGCAGTACTTC. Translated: CASSRDNHEQYF.

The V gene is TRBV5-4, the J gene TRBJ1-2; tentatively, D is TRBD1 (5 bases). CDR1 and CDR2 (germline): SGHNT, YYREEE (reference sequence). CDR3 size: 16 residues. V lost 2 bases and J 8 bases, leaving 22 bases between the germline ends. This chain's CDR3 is CASSFGGPRGSGGYTF. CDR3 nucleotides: TGTGCCAGCAGCTTCGGGGGACCGAGGGGTTCGGGAGGCTACACCTTC.

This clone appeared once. The CDR3 is CASSPRQGGPWGYGYTF. DNA for the CDR3: TGTGCCAGCAGCCCCAGACAGGGGGGCCCTTGGGGCTATGGCTACACCTTC. The chain links TRBV28 to TRBJ1-2, with 9 bases fitting TRBD1. V was pared by 6 bases and J by 4 bases, with 15 bases of the junction left unmatched. Germline-derived CDR1 and CDR2 are MDHEN and SYDVKM. The CDR3 sequence is 17 residues long.

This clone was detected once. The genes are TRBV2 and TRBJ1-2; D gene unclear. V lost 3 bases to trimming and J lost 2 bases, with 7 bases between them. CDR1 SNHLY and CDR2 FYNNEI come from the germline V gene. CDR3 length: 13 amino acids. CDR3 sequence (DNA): TGTGCCAGCAGTGACTCTCAGAACTATGGCTACACCTTC. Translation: CASSDSQNYGYTF.

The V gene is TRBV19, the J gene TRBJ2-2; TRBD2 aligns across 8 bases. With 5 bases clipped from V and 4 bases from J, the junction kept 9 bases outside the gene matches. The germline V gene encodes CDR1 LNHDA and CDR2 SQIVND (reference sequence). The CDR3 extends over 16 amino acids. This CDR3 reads CASSPRAGVVTGELFF. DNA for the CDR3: TGTGCCAGTAGTCCTCGAGCGGGAGTGGTCACCGGGGAGCTGTTTTTT. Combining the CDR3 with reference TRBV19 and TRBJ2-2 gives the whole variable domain DGGITQSPKYLFRKEGQNVTLSCEQNLNHDAMYWYRQDPGQGLRLIYYSQIVNDFQKGDIAEGYSVSREKKESFPLTVTSAQKNPTAFYLCASSPRAGVVTGELFFGEGSRLTVL.

CDR3 DNA sequence: TGTGCCAGCAGTCCTCGGTTCGGGGTGGACACTGAAGCTTTCTTT. This encodes CASSPRFGVDTEAFF. V and J are TRBV6-5 and TRBJ1-1; D remains ambiguous. The CDR3 is made up of 15 amino acids. Germline-derived CDR1 and CDR2 are MNHEY and SVGAGI. V was clipped by 5 bases and J by 3 bases, with 16 bases between them.

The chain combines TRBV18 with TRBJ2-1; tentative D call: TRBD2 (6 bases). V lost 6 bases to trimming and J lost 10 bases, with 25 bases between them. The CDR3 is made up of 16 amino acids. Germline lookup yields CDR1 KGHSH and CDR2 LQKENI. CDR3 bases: TGTGCCAGCTCCCCCCCGGAGGGTCCCCGGGGTTGGGAGCAGTTCTTC. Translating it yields CASSPPEGPRGWEQFF.

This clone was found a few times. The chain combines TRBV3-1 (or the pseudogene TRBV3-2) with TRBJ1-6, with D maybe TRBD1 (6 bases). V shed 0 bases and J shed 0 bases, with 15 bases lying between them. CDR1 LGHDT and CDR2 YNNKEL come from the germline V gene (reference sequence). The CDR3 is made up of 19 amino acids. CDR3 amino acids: CASSQDSRGGGSYNSPLHF. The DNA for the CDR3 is TGTGCCAGCAGCCAAGATTCCAGGGGAGGGGGCTCCTATAATTCACCCCTCCACTTT.

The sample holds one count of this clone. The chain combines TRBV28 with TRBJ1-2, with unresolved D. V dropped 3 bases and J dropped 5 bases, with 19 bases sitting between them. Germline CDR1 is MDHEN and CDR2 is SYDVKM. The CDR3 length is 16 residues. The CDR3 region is CASSLGGVRSRYGYTF. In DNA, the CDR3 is TGTGCCAGCAGTTTGGGCGGGGTGCGGTCAAGGTATGGCTACACCTTC.

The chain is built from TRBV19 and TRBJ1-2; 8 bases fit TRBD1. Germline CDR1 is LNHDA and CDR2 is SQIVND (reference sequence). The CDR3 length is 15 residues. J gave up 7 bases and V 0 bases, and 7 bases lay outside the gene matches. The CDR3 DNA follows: TGTGCCAGTAGTATAGATTTGGGACAGGCGGGTGGCTACACCTTC. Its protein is CASSIDLGQAGGYTF.

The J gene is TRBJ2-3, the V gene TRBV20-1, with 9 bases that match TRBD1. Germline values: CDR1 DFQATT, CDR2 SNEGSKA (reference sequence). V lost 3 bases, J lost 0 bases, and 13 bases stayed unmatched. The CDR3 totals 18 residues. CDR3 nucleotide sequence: TGCAGTGCTAGTACCTGGAGGGGACAGGGCGAAAGCACAGATACGCAGTATTTT. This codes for CSASTWRGQGESTDTQYF.

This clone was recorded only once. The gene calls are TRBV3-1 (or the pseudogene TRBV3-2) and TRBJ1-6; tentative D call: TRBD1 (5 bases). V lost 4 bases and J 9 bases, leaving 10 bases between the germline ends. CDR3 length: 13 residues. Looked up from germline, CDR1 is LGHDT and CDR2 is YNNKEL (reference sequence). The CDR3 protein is CASSPLGVSPLHF. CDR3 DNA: TGTGCCAGCAGCCCGTTAGGGGTTTCACCCCTCCACTTT.

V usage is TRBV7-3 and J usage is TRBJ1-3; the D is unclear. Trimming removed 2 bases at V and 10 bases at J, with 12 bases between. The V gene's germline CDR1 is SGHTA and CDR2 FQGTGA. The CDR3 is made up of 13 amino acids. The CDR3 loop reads CASSLDGIGTIYF. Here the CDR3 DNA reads TGTGCCAGCAGCTTAGACGGGATCGGGACCATATATTTT.

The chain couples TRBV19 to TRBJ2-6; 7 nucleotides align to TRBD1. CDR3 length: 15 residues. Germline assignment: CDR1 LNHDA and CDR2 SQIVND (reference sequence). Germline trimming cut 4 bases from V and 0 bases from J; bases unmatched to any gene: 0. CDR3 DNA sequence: TGTGCCAGTAGTAAGGGGGCCTCTGGGGCCAACGTCCTGACTTTC. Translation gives CASSKGASGANVLTF.

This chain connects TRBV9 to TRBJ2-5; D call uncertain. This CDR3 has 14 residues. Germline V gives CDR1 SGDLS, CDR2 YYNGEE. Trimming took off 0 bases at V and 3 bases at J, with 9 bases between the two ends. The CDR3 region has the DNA TGTGCCAGCAGCGTAGGAGTAAGTAAAGAGACCCAGTACTTC. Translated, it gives CASSVGVSKETQYF.

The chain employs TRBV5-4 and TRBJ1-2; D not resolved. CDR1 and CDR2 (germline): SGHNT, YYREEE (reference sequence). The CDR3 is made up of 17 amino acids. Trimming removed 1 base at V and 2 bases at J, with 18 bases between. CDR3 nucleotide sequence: TGTGCCAGCAGCTTGAGTAACCGGGGTCCGGCAAACTATGGCTACACCTTC. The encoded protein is CASSLSNRGPANYGYTF.

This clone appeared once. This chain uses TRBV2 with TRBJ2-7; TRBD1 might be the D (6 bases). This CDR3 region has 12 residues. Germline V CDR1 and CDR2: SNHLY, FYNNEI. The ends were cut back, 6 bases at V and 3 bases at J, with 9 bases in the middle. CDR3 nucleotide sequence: TGTGCCAGCAGGGGGGCAATCTACGAGCAGTACTTC. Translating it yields CASRGAIYEQYF.